The rows below give T cell receptor beta chains drawn from one sample of a study of TIL therapy for anti-PD-1-resistant metastatic lung cancer. Sequencing was performed with immunoSEQ multiplex PCR; in TCRdb, only in-frame clones are kept and a portion is missing. The data hold 8,500 to 9,500 clones, with approximately 83% observed a single time. Material: tumor tissue, obtained at baseline. The receptors stem from a person between 30 and 79 years old with non-small cell lung cancer. Each CDR3 is given with its conserved first and last residue. The D gene is left open where the match is weak. Clone size is not always given. Where it is, it says once, few, many or a class for expanded clones.

clone_size j_call v_call d_call cdr3_aa cdr3_nt
- TRBJ2-7 TRBV19 - CASSIDLGRVNEQYF TGTGCCAGTAGTATAGATCTGGGAAGGGTGAACGAGCAGTACTTC
few TRBJ2-3 TRBV28 TRBD2 CASSPRRDYTDTQYF TGTGCCAGCAGCCCAAGAAGGGACTACACAGATACGCAGTATTTT
- TRBJ2-7 TRBV11-2 - CASTYENEQYF TGTGCCAGCACCTATGAGAACGAGCAGTACTTC
- TRBJ2-2 TRBV6-1 TRBD2 CASRGLAGVTGELFF TGTGCCAGCAGAGGACTAGCGGGGGTCACCGGGGAGCTGTTTTTT
- TRBJ2-4 TRBV28 - CASSFLESDKNIQYF TGTGCCAGCAGTTTCCTGGAATCGGACAAAAACATTCAGTATTTC
- TRBJ2-5 TRBV9 TRBD2 CASSVGLAGAQETQYF TGTGCCAGCAGCGTAGGACTAGCGGGGGCCCAAGAGACCCAGTACTTC
few TRBJ2-7 TRBV5-8 - CASSSQGSSYEQYF TGTGCCAGCAGCTCACAGGGAAGCTCCTACGAGCAGTACTTC
once TRBJ2-7 TRBV6-1 - CASRPSRDEQYF TGTGCCAGCAGGCCGTCCCGGGACGAGCAGTACTTC
- TRBJ2-2 TRBV5-1 TRBD1 CASSSGTGNTGELFF TGCGCCAGCAGTTCCGGGACAGGGAACACCGGGGAGCTGTTTTTT
- TRBJ1-1 TRBV28 - CASSFRRAEAFF TGTGCCAGCAGTTTCAGGAGGGCTGAAGCTTTCTTT
few TRBJ1-1 TRBV5-4 TRBD1 CASSPGTGLEAFF TGTGCCAGCAGCCCAGGGACAGGGCTGGAAGCTTTCTTT
- TRBJ2-7 TRBV5-8 - CASSLTGLSYEQYF TGTGCCAGCAGCCTCACAGGGCTCTCCTACGAGCAGTACTTC
- TRBJ1-2 TRBV7-6 TRBD1 CASSLFSLVTGESNYGYTF TGTGCCAGCAGCTTATTTAGCCTCGTGACAGGGGAATCCAACTATGGCTACACCTTC
once TRBJ2-7 TRBV4-3 - CASSQDPGGGNEQYF TGCGCCAGCAGCCAAGACCCCGGGGGCGGAAACGAGCAGTACTTC
- TRBJ2-2 TRBV19 TRBD1 CASKTGPDTGELFF TGTGCCAGTAAGACAGGGCCGGACACCGGGGAGCTGTTTTTT
- TRBJ2-7 TRBV27 - CASSLSIGRSTYEQYF TGTGCCAGCAGTTTATCAATAGGCAGATCAACCTACGAGCAGTACTTC
- TRBJ1-1 TRBV25-1 TRBD1 CASSESGDSTEAFF TGTGCCAGCAGTGAATCAGGGGACAGCACTGAAGCTTTCTTT
- TRBJ2-5 TRBV28 TRBD1 CASNKGQGQETQYF TGTGCCAGCAATAAAGGACAGGGCCAAGAGACCCAGTACTTC
once TRBJ2-5 TRBV5-6 - CASSLGSSVEQYF TGTGCCAGCAGCTTGGGCTCCTCTGTGGAGCAGTACTTC
few TRBJ1-2 TRBV7-9 - CASSLTPFQDYGYTF TGTGCCAGCAGCTTAACCCCATTTCAGGATTATGGCTACACCTTC